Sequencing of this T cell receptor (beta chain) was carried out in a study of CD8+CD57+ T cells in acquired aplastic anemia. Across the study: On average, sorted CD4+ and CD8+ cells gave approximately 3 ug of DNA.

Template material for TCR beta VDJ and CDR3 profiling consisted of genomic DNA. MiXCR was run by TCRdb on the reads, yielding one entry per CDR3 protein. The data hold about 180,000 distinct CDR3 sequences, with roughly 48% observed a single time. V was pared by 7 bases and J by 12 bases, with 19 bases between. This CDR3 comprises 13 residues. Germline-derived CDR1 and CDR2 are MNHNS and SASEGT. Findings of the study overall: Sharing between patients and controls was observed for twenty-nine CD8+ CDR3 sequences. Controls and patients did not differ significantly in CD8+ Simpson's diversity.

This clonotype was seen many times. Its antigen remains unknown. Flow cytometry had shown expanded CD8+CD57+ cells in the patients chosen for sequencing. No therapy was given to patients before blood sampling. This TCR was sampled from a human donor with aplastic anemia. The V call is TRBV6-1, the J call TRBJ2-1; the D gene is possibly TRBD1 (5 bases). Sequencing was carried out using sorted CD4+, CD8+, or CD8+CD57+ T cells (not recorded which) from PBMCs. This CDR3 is CASNTAVGLGQFF. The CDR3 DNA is TGTGCCAGCAACACAGCCGTGGGGCTCGGGCAGTTCTTC.